A selection of T cell receptor beta chains follows, all from one sample in a study of blood T cell repertoires in COVID-19. The table came from immunoSEQ multiplex PCR; TCRdb's copy has only in-frame clones and leaves some out. This sample has approximately 180,000 clones, with approximately 90% found just once. Sequencing used peripheral blood. Every receptor here comes from a man aged 50-60 years with acute or convalescent COVID-19. The CDR3 runs from the conserved cysteine through the conserved F or W. The D gene is left open where the match is weak. Only part of the rows carry a size: once, few, many, or a class if the clone is expanded.

cdr3_nt,cdr3_aa,clone_size,j_call,d_call,v_call
TGTGCCAGCATGGGGGCAGCTTATAATTCACCCCTCCACTTT,CASMGAAYNSPLHF,few,TRBJ1-6,NA,TRBV7-8
TGTGCCACCAGCAGGTCGCGGGGGATCTCTGGAAACACCATATATTTT,CATSRSRGISGNTIYF,NA,TRBJ1-3,NA,TRBV15
TGTGCCAGCAGCCAAGGACTAGCGGGACCATATGAGCAGTTCTTC,CASSQGLAGPYEQFF,NA,TRBJ2-1,TRBD2,TRBV7-2
TGTGCCAGCAGCCAAGCCGGGACAGATTACGAGCAGTACTTC,CASSQAGTDYEQYF,NA,TRBJ2-7,TRBD1,TRBV3-1/TRBV3-2
TGTGCCAGCAGCTTAGATTTCGGCAGGGATACCGAAAAACTGTTTTTT,CASSLDFGRDTEKLFF,NA,TRBJ1-4,NA,TRBV11-3
TGTGCCAGCAGGGGGGGCTCCTATAATTCACCCCTCCACTTT,CASRGGSYNSPLHF,NA,TRBJ1-6,NA,TRBV6-5
TGTGCCAGTAGTACCGGAGCGGGGCACAATGAGCAGTTCTTC,CASSTGAGHNEQFF,NA,TRBJ2-1,TRBD2,TRBV19
TGTGCCAGCAGTTTATGGGCGGGAGGAATCACCGGGGAGCTGTTTTTT,CASSLWAGGITGELFF,once,TRBJ2-2,TRBD2,TRBV28
TGTGCCAGCAGCAAAGAGGGACAGGTGAACACTGAAGCTTTCTTT,CASSKEGQVNTEAFF,NA,TRBJ1-1,NA,TRBV21-1
TGTGCCAGCAGCCCCCGACTAGCGGGAGGTACGGAGCAGTTCTTC,CASSPRLAGGTEQFF,once,TRBJ2-1,TRBD2,TRBV11-1
TGTGCCAGCAGCTTAAGACAGTCCCGTGAAGCTTTCTTT,CASSLRQSREAFF,NA,TRBJ1-1,NA,TRBV7-9
TGTGCCAGCAGCAAGGACTCCCCGACTAGCGGGAGGTTGGGACACACAGATACGCAGTATTTT,CASSKDSPTSGRLGHTDTQYF,NA,TRBJ2-3,TRBD2,TRBV6-2/TRBV6-3
TGTGCCAGCAGTTCCATCTTGGGCCCCAAGACCCAGTACTTC,CASSSILGPKTQYF,NA,TRBJ2-5,NA,TRBV6-2/TRBV6-3
TGCGCCAGCAGCACACAAGGACTAGCGGGAGGGCCGCTGTACGAGCAGTACTTC,CASSTQGLAGGPLYEQYF,NA,TRBJ2-7,TRBD2,TRBV5-1
TGTGCCAGCAGTTCCTCGGGTACCGAGACCCAGTACTTC,CASSSSGTETQYF,NA,TRBJ2-5,NA,TRBV28
TGTGCCAGCTCACCACAAACAGATTCTTGGAACACTGAAGCTTTCTTT,CASSPQTDSWNTEAFF,NA,TRBJ1-1,NA,TRBV18
TGTGCCAGCAGCCTCCAGGTGCAAGAGACCCAGTACTTC,CASSLQVQETQYF,NA,TRBJ2-5,NA,TRBV7-3
TGTGCCAGCAGCTGGACAGCCAACACTGAAGCTTTCTTT,CASSWTANTEAFF,NA,TRBJ1-1,NA,TRBV11-2
TGTGCCAGCAGACCAAATGGGCCTAATGAAAAACTGTTTTTT,CASRPNGPNEKLFF,NA,TRBJ1-4,NA,TRBV28
TGTGCCAGCAGGCCCGAACGAGGGCAGCATAAAGCTTTCTTT,CASRPERGQHKAFF,NA,TRBJ1-1,NA,TRBV6-5
TGTGCCAGCAGCGTAGAGACCCCCCCGGGAGAGCAGTACTTC,CASSVETPPGEQYF,NA,TRBJ2-7,NA,TRBV9
TGTGCCAGCTCACCGAACCTTAATGAGAACTATGGCTACACCTTC,CASSPNLNENYGYTF,NA,TRBJ1-2,NA,TRBV18
TGTGCCAGCCACAATACAAGGAACACTGAAGCTTTCTTT,CASHNTRNTEAFF,NA,TRBJ1-1,NA,TRBV28
TGTGCCAGCAGTCTTCTGGGACAACGAAAAGAGACCCAGTACTTC,CASSLLGQRKETQYF,NA,TRBJ2-5,NA,TRBV6-5
TGTGCCAGCAGTTTTGACAGGGTTGATCAGCCCCAGCATTTT,CASSFDRVDQPQHF,NA,TRBJ1-5,TRBD1,TRBV27
TGCAGCGTCGGACAGGGGGGCCTCTACGAGCAGTACTTC,CSVGQGGLYEQYF,NA,TRBJ2-7,TRBD1,TRBV29-1
TGTGCCAGCAGTGGCAGGGAATACACTGAAGCTTTCTTT,CASSGREYTEAFF,NA,TRBJ1-1,NA,TRBV2
TGTGCCAGCTCACCAGGGGCAGGGGATCAGCCCCAGCATTTT,CASSPGAGDQPQHF,NA,TRBJ1-5,NA,TRBV18
TGTGCCAGCAGTTTATTCAGGGTTAACACTGAAGCTTTCTTT,CASSLFRVNTEAFF,once,TRBJ1-1,NA,TRBV28
TGTGCCAGCTCACCATATCGAGGGTCGGATGGCTACACCTTC,CASSPYRGSDGYTF,NA,TRBJ1-2,NA,TRBV18
TGTGCCAGCATGAACGGGGGTCGGACCGGGGAGCTGTTTTTT,CASMNGGRTGELFF,NA,TRBJ2-2,NA,TRBV28
TGTGCCAGCAGCGAACAGGCGGGGGCCAACGTCCTGACTTTC,CASSEQAGANVLTF,NA,TRBJ2-6,NA,TRBV7-2
TGTGCCAGTAGTATGGGCAGGGCTACAAATTCACCCCTCCACTTT,CASSMGRATNSPLHF,NA,TRBJ1-6,NA,TRBV19
TGTGCCAGCTCACCGTCCCGGGACAGATACGAGCAGTACTTC,CASSPSRDRYEQYF,once,TRBJ2-7,TRBD1,TRBV18
TGTGCCAGCTCACCAGGACAGCTTAGCACAGATACGCAGTATTTT,CASSPGQLSTDTQYF,NA,TRBJ2-3,NA,TRBV18
TGTGCCAGCAGTATTGTTTGGGGAGGAAACCGCAATGAGCAGTTCTTC,CASSIVWGGNRNEQFF,few,TRBJ2-1,NA,TRBV28
TGTGCCAGTAGTATGGGCACTTCAGGGTTGTCCCAGCATTTT,CASSMGTSGLSQHF,NA,TRBJ1-5,NA,TRBV19
TGTGCCAGCAGCTTGGGACAGGGGGATGGCTACACCTTC,CASSLGQGDGYTF,NA,TRBJ1-2,TRBD1,TRBV3-1/TRBV3-2
TGTGCCAGCAGCCTCGGACAGGGAGGAACTGAAGCTTTCTTT,CASSLGQGGTEAFF,NA,TRBJ1-1,TRBD1,TRBV2
TGTGCCAGCAGTGATCGGGTTAGCGACTTTTCAGATACGCAGTATTTT,CASSDRVSDFSDTQYF,NA,TRBJ2-3,NA,TRBV2
TGTGCCAGCAGCGTAGGGACAGGGGATAGCTCCTACAATGAGCAGTTCTTC,CASSVGTGDSSYNEQFF,NA,TRBJ2-1,TRBD1,TRBV9
TGCAGCGTTTCTGAGGTATGGGATACGCAGTATTTT,CSVSEVWDTQYF,few,TRBJ2-3,NA,TRBV29-1
TGTGCCAGCAGCAACTGTAGACTAGCGGGGGGCCTGATCTACTACAATGAGCAGTTCTTC,CASSNCRLAGGLIYYNEQFF,NA,TRBJ2-1,NA,TRBV21-1
TGTGCCAGTAAGGCCGGGACAGGAAACACTGAAGCTTTCTTT,CASKAGTGNTEAFF,NA,TRBJ1-1,TRBD1,TRBV19
TGTGCCAGCAGAGGTGGAGGGCCGCCTTACAATGAGCAGTTCTTC,CASRGGGPPYNEQFF,once,TRBJ2-1,NA,TRBV2
TGTGCCAGCAGCTGCCCCTCTAGCGGGGGCACAGATACGCAGTATTTT,CASSCPSSGGTDTQYF,NA,TRBJ2-3,TRBD2,TRBV11-1
TGTGCCAGCAGCAAACACTTTTGGCCTGGCGCGGCTAATGAAAAACTGTTTTTT,CASSKHFWPGAANEKLFF,once,TRBJ1-4,NA,TRBV21-1
TGTGCCAGCAGAATAGGAGGGGTCCAAGAGACCCAGTACTTC,CASRIGGVQETQYF,once,TRBJ2-5,NA,TRBV5-4
TGCGCCAGCAGCATAGGGACTAGCGGGCAACCCTACGAGCAGTACTTC,CASSIGTSGQPYEQYF,NA,TRBJ2-7,TRBD2,TRBV5-1
TGTGCCAGCAGCTGGGGACTAAGGGGGACCCAGTACTTC,CASSWGLRGTQYF,NA,TRBJ2-5,TRBD2,TRBV11-2
TGTGCCAGCAGTCTCCGGGACAGGGCTGGAGAAAAACTGTTTTTT,CASSLRDRAGEKLFF,NA,TRBJ1-4,TRBD1,TRBV27
TGTGCCAGCGACAGAGACAGATACGAGCAGTACTTC,CASDRDRYEQYF,once,TRBJ2-7,NA,TRBV6-5
TGTGCCAGCAGTACAGGGCGCAATCAGCCCCAGCATTTT,CASSTGRNQPQHF,once,TRBJ1-5,NA,TRBV27
TGTGCCAGCAGTTTATCGATGACTAGCGGGCTGGGGCAGTATTTT,CASSLSMTSGLGQYF,NA,TRBJ2-3,TRBD2,TRBV27
TGTGCCAGCAGTTCGACGGGACAGGGGGTCGAAAAACTGTTTTTT,CASSSTGQGVEKLFF,NA,TRBJ1-4,TRBD1,TRBV6-2/TRBV6-3
TGTGCCAGCAGTTTGGACAAAAACTATGGCTACACCTTC,CASSLDKNYGYTF,NA,TRBJ1-2,NA,TRBV6-6
TGCGCCAGCAGCTTGGGCTCGGCTAGCGGGTACCAAGAGACCCAGTACTTC,CASSLGSASGYQETQYF,NA,TRBJ2-5,TRBD2,TRBV5-1
TGCGCCAGCAGCTATCCCTTCGGGATGAGCACAGATACGCAGTATTTT,CASSYPFGMSTDTQYF,NA,TRBJ2-3,NA,TRBV5-1
TGTGCCAGCAGCTTAGGGGGTAGCGGGAGGGCCGACTACAATGAGCAGTTCTTC,CASSLGGSGRADYNEQFF,NA,TRBJ2-1,TRBD2,TRBV11-3